This T cell receptor (beta chain) is drawn from a study of T cell responses to AZD1222 COVID-19 vaccine. J gave up 4 bases and V 2 bases, and 2 bases lay outside the gene matches. Germline lookup yields CDR1 GTSNPN and CDR2 SVGIG (reference sequence). This CDR3 is built from 13 residues. Generated by immunoSEQ multiplex PCR, the TCRdb table keeps only in-frame clones and is missing some. This sample has about 94,000 clones, with 90% found just once. This sequence was found in an adult in good health. The sequencing here drew on peripheral blood, taken on day 0 of AZD1222 vaccination. The V and J genes are TRBV30 and TRBJ2-7, with 10 bases matching TRBD2. CDR3 residues: CAWSISGGYEQYF. The DNA for the CDR3 is TGTGCCTGGAGTATTAGCGGGGGGTACGAGCAGTACTTC.